Presented here are 3 T cell receptor beta chains from one specimen sequenced in a study of technical replicates of blood from a handful of donors. Produced via immunoSEQ multiplex PCR; TCRdb's table is partial and in-frame only. The table has about 88,000 clones, just under 95% seen once. Specimen: T cells isolated from PBMCs. These receptors originate from a human donor in good health.

The genes are TRBV11-2 and TRBJ2-7; unclear D gene. Germline assignment: CDR1 SGHAT and CDR2 FQNNGV. V lost 5 bases and J 0 bases, leaving 11 bases between the germline ends. This CDR3 region has 14 residues. CDR3 sequence reads: CASSPNEDSYEQYF. CDR3 in DNA: TGTGCCAGCAGCCCTAATGAGGACTCCTACGAGCAGTACTTC.

This rearrangement joins TRBV7-7 to TRBJ2-5; 8 bases match TRBD1. This CDR3 is 16 amino acids long. The V and J ends lost 5 bases and 4 bases, in that order; junction bases with no gene match: 12. From germline, CDR1 is SSHAT and CDR2 FNYEAQ (reference sequence). The CDR3 sequence: CASSPHAQGGRETQYF. CDR3 coding DNA: TGTGCCAGCAGCCCCCATGCACAGGGGGGTCGAGAGACCCAGTACTTC.

The rearrangement links TRBV27 to TRBJ2-7; D unclear. The ends were cut back, 8 bases at V and 2 bases at J, with 7 bases in the middle. Per germline, CDR1 MNHEY and CDR2 SMNVEV (reference sequence). There are 11 residues in the CDR3. In DNA, the CDR3 is TGTGCCAGCGGCAGTGCCTACGAGCAGTACTTC. Its translation: CASGSAYEQYF.